A single sample is the source of the 5 T cell receptor beta chains below, sequenced in a study of T cell responses to AZD1222 COVID-19 vaccine. Produced via immunoSEQ multiplex PCR; TCRdb's table is partial and in-frame only. Among roughly 200,000 clones listed, 85% to 95% were seen once. Sample: peripheral blood, taken on day 0 of AZD1222 vaccination. Receptor source: an adult in good health.

The chain joins TRBV3-1 (or the pseudogene TRBV3-2) to TRBJ2-7; D is perhaps TRBD1 (5 bases). The CDR3 totals 13 residues. The V end was cut by 0 bases, the J end by 11 bases, with 14 bases between. Germline V gene lookup returns CDR1 LGHDT and CDR2 YNNKEL (reference sequence). Here the CDR3 DNA reads TGTGCCAGCAGCCAAGATCGCGCCAGGGTGAAGTACTTC. It codes for CASSQDRARVKYF.

The chain combines TRBV2 with TRBJ2-2, with 7 bases identical to TRBD2. The junction had 7 bases not matched to a gene; V was cut back by 3 bases and J by 3 bases. The length of the CDR3 is 16 residues. Germline CDR1 reads SNHLY; CDR2 reads FYNNEI. DNA of the CDR3: TGTGCCAGCAGTGAGTTTCTAGCGGCGGACACCGGGGAGCTGTTTTTT. Its translation is CASSEFLAADTGELFF. The entire variable domain, with the rest obtained from reference TRBV2 and TRBJ2-2, is as follows: EPEVTQTPSHQVTQMGQEVILRCVPISNHLYFYWYRQILGQKVEFLVSFYNNEISEKSEIFDDQFSVERPDGSNFTLKIRSTKLEDSAMYFCASSEFLAADTGELFFGEGSRLTVL.

The V call is TRBV11-2, the J call TRBJ2-1, with D perhaps matching TRBD2 (5 bases). The germline gives CDR1 SGHAT, CDR2 FQNNGV. V lost 0 bases and J 9 bases, leaving 15 bases between the germline ends. The CDR3 contains 15 residues. Written as DNA, the CDR3 is TGTGCCAGCAGCTTAGATTTCCTAGCCCGAGGTGAGCAGTTCTTC. It specifies CASSLDFLARGEQFF.

V usage is TRBV6-6 and J usage is TRBJ2-1, with TRBD1 identical over 10 bases. Per germline, CDR1 MNHNY and CDR2 SVGAGI (reference sequence). This CDR3 has 14 residues. The J segment lost 9 bases and the V segment lost 6 bases, leaving 8 bases of the junction unmatched. CDR3 nucleotides: TGTGCCAGCAGAACCGGGACAGGGGTTCGTGAGCAGTTCTTC. It yields the protein CASRTGTGVREQFF.

The V gene is TRBV3-1 (or the pseudogene TRBV3-2), the J gene TRBJ1-4; D unresolved. Trimming removed 5 bases from V and 10 bases from J, with 17 bases in between. The CDR3 is 14 residues long. Germline V gene sequence: CDR1 LGHDT, CDR2 YNNKEL (reference sequence). The CDR3 is CASSSSGGRVKLFF. The CDR3 nucleotides are TGTGCCAGCAGCTCAAGTGGCGGACGCGTAAAACTGTTTTTT.